This T cell receptor beta chain was observed in a study of metastatic and nonmetastatic thyroid tumors. TCRdb reprocessed the PCR reads via MiXCR. The table includes about 20,000 clones, more than 30% detected once. Every patient underwent thyroid surgery untreated. This clone was counted ten times or more. The receptor was derived from a male donor with papillary thyroid cancer or a benign thyroid nodule (not recorded which). Some clones in this sample may be carry-over from other donors' samples. Sequenced input: blood.

The CDR3, as DNA: TGTGCCAGTAGCAGCGGGAGCACAGATACGCAGTATTTT. It codes for CASSSGSTDTQYF. This chain connects TRBV19 to TRBJ2-3, with TRBD2 as a possible D gene (6 bases). Trimming left V 6 bases short and J 0 bases short, with 7 bases between. From germline, CDR1 is LNHDA and CDR2 SQIVND (reference sequence). The CDR3 has 13 amino acids.